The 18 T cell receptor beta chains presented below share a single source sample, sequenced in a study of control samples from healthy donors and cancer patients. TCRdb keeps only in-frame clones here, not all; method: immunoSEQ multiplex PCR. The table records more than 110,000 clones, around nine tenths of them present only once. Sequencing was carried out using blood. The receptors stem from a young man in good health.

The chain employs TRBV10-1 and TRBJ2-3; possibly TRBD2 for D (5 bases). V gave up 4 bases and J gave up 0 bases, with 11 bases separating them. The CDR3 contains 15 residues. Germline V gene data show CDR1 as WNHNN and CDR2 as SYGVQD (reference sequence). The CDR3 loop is CASSASGRSTDTQYF. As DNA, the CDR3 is TGCGCCAGCAGTGCAAGCGGACGAAGCACAGATACGCAGTATTTT.

In nucleotides, the CDR3 is TGCGCCAGCAGCCTGTTCAGGGGGTCCGGGGAGCTGTTTTTT. Encoded protein: CASSLFRGSGELFF. This rearrangement joins TRBV5-1 to TRBJ2-2; 7 bases map to TRBD1. Germline CDR1 is SGHRS and CDR2 is YFSETQ. V was clipped by 4 bases and J by 6 bases; unmatched bases: 6. There are 14 residues in the CDR3.

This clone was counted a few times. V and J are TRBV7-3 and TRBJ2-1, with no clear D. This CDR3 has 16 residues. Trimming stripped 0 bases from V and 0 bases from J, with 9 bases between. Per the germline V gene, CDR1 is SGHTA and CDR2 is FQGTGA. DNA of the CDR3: TGTGCCAGCAGCTTAACTCCGGACCCCTCCTACAATGAGCAGTTCTTC. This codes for CASSLTPDPSYNEQFF.

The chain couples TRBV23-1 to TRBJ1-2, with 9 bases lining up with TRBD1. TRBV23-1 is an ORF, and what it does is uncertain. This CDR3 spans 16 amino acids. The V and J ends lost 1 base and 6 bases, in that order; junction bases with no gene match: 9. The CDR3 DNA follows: TGCGCCAGCAGTCAATTTCCCCGGGACAGGGCGAATGGCTACACCTTC. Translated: CASSQFPRDRANGYTF.

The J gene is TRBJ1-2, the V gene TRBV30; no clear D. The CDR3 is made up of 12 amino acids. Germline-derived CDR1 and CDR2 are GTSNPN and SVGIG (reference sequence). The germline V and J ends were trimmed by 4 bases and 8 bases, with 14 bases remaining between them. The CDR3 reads CAWTKLTEGYTF. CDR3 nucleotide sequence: TGTGCCTGGACAAAGCTAACTGAGGGCTACACCTTC.

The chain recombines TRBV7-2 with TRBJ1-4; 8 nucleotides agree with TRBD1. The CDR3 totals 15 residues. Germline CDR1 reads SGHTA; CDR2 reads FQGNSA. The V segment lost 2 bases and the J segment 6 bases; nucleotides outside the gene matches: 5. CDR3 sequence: CASSLQGARYEKLFF. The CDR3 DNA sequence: TGTGCCAGCAGCTTACAGGGGGCGAGATATGAAAAACTGTTTTTT.

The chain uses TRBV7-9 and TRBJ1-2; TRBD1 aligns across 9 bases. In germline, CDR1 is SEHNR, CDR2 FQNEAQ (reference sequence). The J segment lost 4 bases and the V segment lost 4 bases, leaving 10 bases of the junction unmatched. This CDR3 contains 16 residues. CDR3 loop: CASSSRYRGLSYGYTF. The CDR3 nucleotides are TGTGCCAGCAGCTCTAGATACAGGGGGCTCAGCTATGGCTACACCTTC. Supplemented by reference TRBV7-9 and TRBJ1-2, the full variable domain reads DTGVSQNPRHKITKRGQNVTFRCDPISEHNRLYWYRQTLGQGPEFLTYFQNEAQLEKSRLLSDRFSAERPKGSFSTLEIQRTEQGDSAMYLCASSSRYRGLSYGYTFGSGTRLTVV.

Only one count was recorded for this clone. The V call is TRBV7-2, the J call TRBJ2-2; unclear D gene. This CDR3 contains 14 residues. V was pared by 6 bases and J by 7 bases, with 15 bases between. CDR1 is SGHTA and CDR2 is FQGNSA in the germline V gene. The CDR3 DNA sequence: TGTGCCAGCAGGTTTGAAGGGCGCGGCGGGGAGCTGTTTTTT. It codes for CASRFEGRGGELFF.

CDR3 sequence: CASSSRSATAPGFSGNTIYF. The CDR3 nucleotides are TGTGCCAGCAGCTCCCGGTCCGCCACGGCTCCCGGATTCTCTGGAAACACCATATATTTT. The chain combines TRBV5-4 with TRBJ1-3; no clear D. CDR1 is SGHNT and CDR2 is YYREEE in the germline V gene (reference sequence). Trimming removed 3 bases from V and 0 bases from J, with 25 bases in between. There are 20 residues in the CDR3.

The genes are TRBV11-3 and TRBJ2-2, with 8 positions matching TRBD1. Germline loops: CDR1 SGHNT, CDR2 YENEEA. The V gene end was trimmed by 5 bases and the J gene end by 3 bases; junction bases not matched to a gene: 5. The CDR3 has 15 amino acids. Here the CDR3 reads CASSPRTGHTGELFF. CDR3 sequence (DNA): TGTGCCAGCAGCCCTCGGACAGGGCACACCGGGGAGCTGTTTTTT.

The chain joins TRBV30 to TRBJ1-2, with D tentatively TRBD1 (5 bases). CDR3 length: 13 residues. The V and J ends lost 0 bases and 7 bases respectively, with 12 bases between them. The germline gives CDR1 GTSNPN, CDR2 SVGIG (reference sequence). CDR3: CAWSVLGGAGYTF. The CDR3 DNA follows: TGTGCCTGGAGTGTACTTGGCGGGGCTGGCTACACCTTC.

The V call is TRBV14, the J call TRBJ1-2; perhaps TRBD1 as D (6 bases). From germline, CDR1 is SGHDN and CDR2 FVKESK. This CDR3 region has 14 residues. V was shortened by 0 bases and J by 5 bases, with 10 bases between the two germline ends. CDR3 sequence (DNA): TGTGCCAGCAGCCAAGATAACAGGGTTTATGGCTACACCTTC. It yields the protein CASSQDNRVYGYTF.

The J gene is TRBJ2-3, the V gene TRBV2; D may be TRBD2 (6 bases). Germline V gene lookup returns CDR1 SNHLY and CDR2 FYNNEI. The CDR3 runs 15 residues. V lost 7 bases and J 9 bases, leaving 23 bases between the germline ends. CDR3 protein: CASMGLPARGLTQYF. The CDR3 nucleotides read TGTGCCAGCATGGGACTCCCAGCTAGGGGCTTGACGCAGTATTTT.

The CDR3 is CASSQGGIGYNEQFF. The CDR3 DNA reads TGTGCCAGCAGTCAGGGGGGGATAGGCTACAATGAGCAGTTCTTC. The chain couples TRBV28 to TRBJ2-1, with D perhaps given as TRBD1 or TRBD2 (7 bases each). V lost 5 bases, J lost 3 bases, and 14 bases lay in between. The CDR3 is 15 residues long. CDR1 and CDR2 (germline): MDHEN, SYDVKM.

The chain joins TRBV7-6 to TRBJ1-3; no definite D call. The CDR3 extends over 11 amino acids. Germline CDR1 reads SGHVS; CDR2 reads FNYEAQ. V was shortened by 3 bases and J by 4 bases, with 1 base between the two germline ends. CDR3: CASSFGNTIYF. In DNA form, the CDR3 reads TGTGCCAGCAGCTTCGGAAACACCATATATTTT.

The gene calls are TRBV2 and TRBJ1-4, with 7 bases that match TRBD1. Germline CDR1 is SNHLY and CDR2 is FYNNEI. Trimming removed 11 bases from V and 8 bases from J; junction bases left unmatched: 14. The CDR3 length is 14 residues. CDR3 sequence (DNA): TGTGCCTCAGCAAGGGGGCAGGGTTTGGAAAAACTGTTTTTT. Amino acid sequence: CASARGQGLEKLFF.

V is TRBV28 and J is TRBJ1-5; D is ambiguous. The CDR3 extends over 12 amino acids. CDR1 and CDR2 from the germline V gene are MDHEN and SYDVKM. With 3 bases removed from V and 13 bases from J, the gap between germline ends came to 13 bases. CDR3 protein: CASSFKRGRQHF. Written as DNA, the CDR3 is TGTGCCAGCAGTTTTAAGCGGGGAAGACAGCATTTT.

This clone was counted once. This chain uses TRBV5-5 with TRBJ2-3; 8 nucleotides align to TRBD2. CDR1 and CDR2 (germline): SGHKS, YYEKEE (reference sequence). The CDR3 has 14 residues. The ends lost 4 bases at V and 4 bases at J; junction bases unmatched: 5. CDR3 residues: CASSGLAGSDTQYF. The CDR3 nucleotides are TGTGCCAGCAGCGGACTAGCAGGGTCAGATACGCAGTATTTT.